What follows is one T cell receptor beta chain and its context. The source of the sample is a study of blood T cell repertoires in COVID-19. Study as a whole: Samples of COVID-19 (acute and convalescent) were obtained from the United States, Italy and Spain. Sources were T cells, B-cell-depleted T cells, or PBMCs; the material itself was cDNA or gDNA.

In the original processing: Scientists estimated how many nucleated cells there were by amplifying reference gene primers. The data were produced by immunoSEQ multiplex PCR, yet TCRdb's version contains in-frame clones alone and is incomplete. V and J calls and clone size are given by that table; D and trimming were obtained from the DNA. The table shows roughly 250,000 clones, with about nine tenths occurring only once. V was clipped by 9 bases and J by 1 base; unmatched bases: 4. There are 15 residues in the CDR3. Germline assignment: CDR1 KGHDR and CDR2 SFDVKD. Specimen: peripheral blood. The receptor was derived from a woman between 40 and 50 years old with acute or convalescent COVID-19. V is TRBV24-1 and J is TRBJ1-3; 11 positions agree with TRBD1. This CDR3 is CATPGQGESGNTIYF. In DNA form, the CDR3 reads TGTGCCACCCCGGGACAGGGGGAATCTGGAAACACCATATATTTT.